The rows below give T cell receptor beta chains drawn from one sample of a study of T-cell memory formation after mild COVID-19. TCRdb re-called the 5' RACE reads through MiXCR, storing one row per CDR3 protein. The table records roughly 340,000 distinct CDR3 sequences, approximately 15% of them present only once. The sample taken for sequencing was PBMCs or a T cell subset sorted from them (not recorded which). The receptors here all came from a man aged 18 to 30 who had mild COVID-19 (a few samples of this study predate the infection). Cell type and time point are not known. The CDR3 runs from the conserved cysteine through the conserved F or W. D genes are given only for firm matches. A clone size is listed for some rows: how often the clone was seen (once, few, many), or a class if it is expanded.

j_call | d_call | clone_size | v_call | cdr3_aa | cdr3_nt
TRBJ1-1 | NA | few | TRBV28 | CASSREKNTEAFF | TGTGCCAGCAGTCGCGAGAAGAACACTGAAGCTTTCTTT
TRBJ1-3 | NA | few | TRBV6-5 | CASSYGRQYGNTIYF | TGTGCCAGCAGTTACGGTCGACAGTATGGAAACACCATATATTTT
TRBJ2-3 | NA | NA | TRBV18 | CASSPPALSTDTQYF | TGTGCCAGCTCACCACCCGCCCTAAGCACAGATACGCAGTATTTT
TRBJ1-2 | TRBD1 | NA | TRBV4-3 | CASSQGPGQGNGYTF | TGCGCCAGCAGCCAAGGCCCCGGACAGGGGAACGGCTACACCTTC
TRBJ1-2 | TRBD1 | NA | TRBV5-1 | CASSLGTGDSGYTF | TGCGCCAGCAGCTTGGGGACAGGGGATTCTGGCTACACCTTC
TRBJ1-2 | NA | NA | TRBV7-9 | CASSLAIQGGYTF | TGTGCCAGCAGCTTAGCGATCCAGGGTGGCTACACCTTC
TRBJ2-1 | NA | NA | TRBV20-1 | CSASLLYRPYNEQFF | TGCAGTGCTAGCCTACTATACCGACCCTACAATGAGCAGTTCTTC
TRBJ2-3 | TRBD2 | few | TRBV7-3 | CASSRGGHTDTQYF | TGTGCCAGCAGCCGGGGGGGACACACAGATACGCAGTATTTT
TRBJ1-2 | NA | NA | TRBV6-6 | CASSPNSGGNGYTF | TGTGCCAGCAGTCCCAACTCGGGGGGGAATGGCTACACCTTC
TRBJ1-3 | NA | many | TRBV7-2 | CASSLMGNTIYF | TGTGCCAGCAGCTTAATGGGAAACACCATATATTTT
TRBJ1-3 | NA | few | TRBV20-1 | CSASRGSGNTIYF | TGCAGTGCTAGCAGGGGCTCTGGAAACACCATATATTTT
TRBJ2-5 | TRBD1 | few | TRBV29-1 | CSAELQGDKRTETQYF | TGCAGCGCCGAACTACAGGGGGATAAGAGGACGGAGACCCAGTACTTC
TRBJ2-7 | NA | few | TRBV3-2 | CASSRLGGDGGLYEQYF | TGTGCCAGCAGCCGACTCGGGGGGGACGGTGGGCTCTACGAGCAGTACTTC
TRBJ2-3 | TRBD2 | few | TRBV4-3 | CASSQGSSGSTDTQYF | TGCGCCAGCAGCCAAGGTTCTAGCGGAAGCACAGATACGCAGTATTTT
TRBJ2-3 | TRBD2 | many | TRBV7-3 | CASSPRRGGGQYF | TGTGCCAGCAGCCCCCGCCGGGGGGGGGGGCAGTATTTT
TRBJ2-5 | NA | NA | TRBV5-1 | CASSRQPTSPQEETQYF | TGCGCCAGCAGCCGTCAGCCCACTAGCCCTCAGGAAGAGACCCAGTACTTC
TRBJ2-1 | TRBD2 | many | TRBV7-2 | CASSLTSGVSYNEQFF | TGTGCCAGCAGCTTGACTAGCGGGGTCTCCTACAATGAGCAGTTCTTC
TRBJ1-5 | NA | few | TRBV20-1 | CSARHTGSNQPQHF | TGCAGTGCTAGGCACACAGGGTCGAATCAGCCCCAGCATTTT
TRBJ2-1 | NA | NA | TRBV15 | CATNALGYNEQFF | TGTGCCACCAACGCACTGGGCTACAATGAGCAGTTCTTC
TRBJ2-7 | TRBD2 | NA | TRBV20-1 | CSAATSGVQFEQYF | TGCAGTGCTGCGACTAGCGGGGTTCAGTTCGAGCAGTACTTC
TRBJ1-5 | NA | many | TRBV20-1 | CSAGTGNQPQHF | TGCAGTGCTGGGACGGGGAATCAGCCCCAGCATTTT
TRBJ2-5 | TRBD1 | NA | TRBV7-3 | CASSLIGQGGETQYF | TGTGCCAGCAGCTTAATAGGACAGGGTGGAGAGACCCAGTACTTC
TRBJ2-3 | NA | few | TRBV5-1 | CASSWAGAETDTQYF | TGCGCCAGCAGCTGGGCCGGGGCGGAGACAGATACGCAGTATTTT
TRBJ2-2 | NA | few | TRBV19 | CASRLPNTGELFF | TGTGCCAGTCGCCTCCCGAACACCGGGGAGCTGTTTTTT
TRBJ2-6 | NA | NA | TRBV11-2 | CASSYDGFAGGANVLTF | TGTGCCAGCAGCTACGACGGATTCGCGGGCGGGGCCAACGTCCTGACTTTC
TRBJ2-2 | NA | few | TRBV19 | CASKEGPNTGELFF | TGTGCCAGTAAGGAGGGGCCGAACACCGGGGAGCTGTTTTTT
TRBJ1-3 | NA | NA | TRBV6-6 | CASSYGGNTIYF | TGTGCCAGCAGTTATGGAGGAAACACCATATATTTT
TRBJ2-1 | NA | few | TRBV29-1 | CSVRDVAEQFF | TGCAGCGTTCGGGACGTCGCCGAGCAGTTCTTC
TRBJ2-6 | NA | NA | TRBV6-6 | CASSYARGYGANVLTF | TGTGCCAGCAGTTACGCCCGGGGGTATGGGGCCAACGTCCTGACTTTC
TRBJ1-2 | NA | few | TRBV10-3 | CAISGWTADAVMGYTF | TGTGCCATCAGTGGATGGACAGCCGACGCGGTAATGGGCTACACCTTC
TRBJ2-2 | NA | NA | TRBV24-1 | CATSDLSGELFF | TGTGCCACCAGTGATTTGTCCGGGGAGCTGTTTTTT
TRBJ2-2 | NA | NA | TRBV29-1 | CSVFSGDLSLGGELFF | TGCAGCGTGTTTTCAGGGGACCTTTCGCTTGGCGGGGAGCTGTTTTTT
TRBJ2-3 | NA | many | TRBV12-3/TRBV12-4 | CASSRDWGVDTQYF | TGTGCCAGCAGCCGGGACTGGGGTGTTGATACGCAGTATTTT
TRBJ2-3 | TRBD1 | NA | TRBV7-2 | CASSPGTVWTDTQYF | TGTGCCAGCAGCCCGGGGACAGTTTGGACAGATACGCAGTATTTT
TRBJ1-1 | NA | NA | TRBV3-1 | CASSQESANTEAFF | TGTGCCAGCAGCCAAGAGTCAGCGAACACTGAAGCTTTCTTT
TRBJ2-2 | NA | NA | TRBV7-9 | CASSLNRDRLTGELFF | TGTGCCAGCAGCCTCAACCGGGACCGACTCACCGGGGAGCTGTTTTTT
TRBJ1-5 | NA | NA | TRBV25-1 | CASSESPPTPPGSNQPQHF | TGTGCCAGCAGTGAATCACCCCCAACCCCCCCAGGGAGCAATCAGCCCCAGCATTTT
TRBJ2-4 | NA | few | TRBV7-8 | CASSLSGGPGEDIQYF | TGTGCCAGCAGCTTATCTGGCGGGCCAGGGGAGGACATTCAGTACTTC
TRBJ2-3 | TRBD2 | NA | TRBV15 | CATSSALVGGAADTQYF | TGTGCCACCAGCAGTGCTCTAGTCGGGGGGGCGGCAGATACGCAGTATTTT
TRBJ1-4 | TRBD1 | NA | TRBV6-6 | CASTRPGQGNEKLFF | TGTGCCAGCACCCGACCGGGACAGGGTAATGAAAAACTGTTTTTT
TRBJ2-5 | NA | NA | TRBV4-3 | CASSQGPPGALQETQYF | TGCGCCAGCAGCCAAGGCCCCCCGGGGGCGCTACAAGAGACCCAGTACTTC